This paragraph covers one T cell receptor beta chain sequence. Measured with immunoSEQ multiplex PCR; TCRdb has only the in-frame clones, and not every one. The repertoire holds 120,000 or so clones, with about 88% as singletons. The sample originates from a study of blood T cell repertoires in COVID-19. The length of the CDR3 is 12 residues. The germline V gene encodes CDR1 SGHKS and CDR2 YYEKEE (reference sequence). V was shortened by 0 bases and J by 9 bases, with 10 bases between the two germline ends. The receptor's source is a man aged 45-60 years with active COVID-19. Sequencing input: peripheral blood. The chain links TRBV5-5 to TRBJ2-7; the D gene is possibly TRBD2 (6 bases). CDR3 in DNA: TGTGCCAGCAGCTTGGTGGAGGGCGGGCAGTACTTC. This gives the protein CASSLVEGGQYF.